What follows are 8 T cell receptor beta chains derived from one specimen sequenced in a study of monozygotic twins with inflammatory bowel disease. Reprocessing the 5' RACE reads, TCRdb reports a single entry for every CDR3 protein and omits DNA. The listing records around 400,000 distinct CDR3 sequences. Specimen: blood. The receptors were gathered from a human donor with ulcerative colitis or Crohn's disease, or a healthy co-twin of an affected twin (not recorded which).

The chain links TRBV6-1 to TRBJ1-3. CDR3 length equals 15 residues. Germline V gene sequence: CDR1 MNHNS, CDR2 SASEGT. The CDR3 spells CASRRLGTANKTIYF.

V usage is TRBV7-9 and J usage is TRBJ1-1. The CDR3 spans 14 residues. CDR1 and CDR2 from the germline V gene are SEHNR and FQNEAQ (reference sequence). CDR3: CASSFSRANTEAFF.

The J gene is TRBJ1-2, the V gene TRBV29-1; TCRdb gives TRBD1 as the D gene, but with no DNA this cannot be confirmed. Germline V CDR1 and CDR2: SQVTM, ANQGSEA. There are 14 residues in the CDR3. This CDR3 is CSVSGDLSGYGYTF.

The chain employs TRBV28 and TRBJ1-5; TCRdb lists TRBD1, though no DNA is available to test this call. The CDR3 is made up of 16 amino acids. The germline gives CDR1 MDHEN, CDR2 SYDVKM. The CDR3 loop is CASKMIGTGNNQPQHF.

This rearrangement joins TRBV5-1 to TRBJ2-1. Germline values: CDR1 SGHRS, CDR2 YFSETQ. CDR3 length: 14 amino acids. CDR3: CASRGPDVFNEQFF.

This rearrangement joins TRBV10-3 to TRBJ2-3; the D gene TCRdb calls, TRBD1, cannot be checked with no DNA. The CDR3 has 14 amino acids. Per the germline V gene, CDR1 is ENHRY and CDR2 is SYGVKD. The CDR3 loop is CAISEGQSTDTQYF.

Here the CDR3 reads CASSWGLIQETQYF. The gene calls are TRBV5-8 and TRBJ2-5. CDR1 is SGHTS and CDR2 is YDEGEE in the germline V gene. The CDR3 spans 14 residues. Combining the CDR3 with reference TRBV5-8 and TRBJ2-5 gives the whole variable domain EAGVTQSPTHLIKTRGQQATLRCSPISGHTSVYWYQQALGLGLQFLLWYDEGEERNRGNFPPRFSGRQFPNYSSELNVNALELEDSALYLCASSWGLIQETQYFGPGTRLLVL.

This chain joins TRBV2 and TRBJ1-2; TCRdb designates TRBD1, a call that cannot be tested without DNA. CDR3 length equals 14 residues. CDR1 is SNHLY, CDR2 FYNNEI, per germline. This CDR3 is CASSEKGREIGYTF.